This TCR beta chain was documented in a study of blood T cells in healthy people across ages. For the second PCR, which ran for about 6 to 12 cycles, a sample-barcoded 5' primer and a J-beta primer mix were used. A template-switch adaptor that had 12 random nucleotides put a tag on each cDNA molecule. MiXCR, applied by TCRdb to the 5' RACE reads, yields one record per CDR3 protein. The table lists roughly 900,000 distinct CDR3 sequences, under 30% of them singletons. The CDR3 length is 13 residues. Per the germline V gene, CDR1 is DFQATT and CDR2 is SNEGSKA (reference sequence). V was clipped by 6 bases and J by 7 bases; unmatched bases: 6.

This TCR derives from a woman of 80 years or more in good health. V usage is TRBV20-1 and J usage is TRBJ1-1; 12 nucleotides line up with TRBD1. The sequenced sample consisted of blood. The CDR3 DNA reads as TGCAGTGCAAGGGGACAGGGGGCTTTTGAAGCTTTCTTT. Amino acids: CSARGQGAFEAFF.